The 17 T cell receptor beta chains below were found in one sample sequenced in a study of OX40 agonist ivuxolimab in advanced cancers. The assay was immunoSEQ multiplex PCR, and TCRdb's table has in-frame clones only and misses some. The table has approximately 69,000 clones, around nine tenths seen once. The sample was CD4+ or CD8+ T cells sorted from blood, taken in a trial of the OX40 agonist ivuxolimab. Source of these receptors: an adult with an advanced solid tumor such as melanoma, head and neck, liver or kidney cancer.

This chain links TRBV14 with TRBJ2-7, with D possibly TRBD1 on 6 matching bases. V was shortened by 4 bases and J by 3 bases, with 10 bases between the two germline ends. CDR1 is SGHDN and CDR2 is FVKESK in the germline V gene. This CDR3 contains 13 residues. The CDR3 sequence: CASSRGQYYEQYF. The CDR3 DNA sequence: TGTGCCAGCAGCCGCGGACAGTACTACGAGCAGTACTTC.

The chain employs TRBV30 and TRBJ2-7, with D possibly TRBD2 on 6 matching bases. Deletions cut 0 bases from V and 6 bases from J, with 18 bases between. Germline V gives CDR1 GTSNPN, CDR2 SVGIG (reference sequence). The CDR3 totals 15 residues. The CDR3 region is CAWSVPGRAALEQYF. The DNA for the CDR3 is TGTGCCTGGAGTGTTCCCGGGAGAGCAGCCCTCGAGCAGTACTTC. Full variable domain (remainder filled in from reference TRBV30 and TRBJ2-7): SQTIHQWPATLVQPVGSPLSLECTVEGTSNPNLYWYRQAAGRGLQLLFYSVGIGQISSEVPQNLSASRPQDRQFILSSKKLLLSDSGFYLCAWSVPGRAALEQYFGPGTRLTVT.

This clone was counted a few times. The gene calls are TRBV25-1 and TRBJ1-5; TRBD1 agrees at 7 bases. The CDR3 totals 13 residues. With V trimmed by 6 bases and J by 9 bases, 8 bases remained unmatched. Germline lookup yields CDR1 MGHDK and CDR2 SYGVNS. CDR3 coding DNA: TGTGCCAGCAGGAGACAGGGTTATCGGCCCCAGCATTTT. Amino acids: CASRRQGYRPQHF.

V is TRBV10-3 and J is TRBJ1-1; D is unclear. CDR1 and CDR2 from the germline V gene are ENHRY and SYGVKD. The CDR3 runs 11 residues. The V gene lost 2 bases and the J gene lost 2 bases, with 0 bases spanning the gap. For the CDR3, the DNA is TGTGCCATCAGTGAGAACACTGAAGCTTTCTTT. It is translated as CAISENTEAFF.

This clone came up a few times. The rearrangement joins TRBV28 to TRBJ2-2, with 8 nucleotides matching TRBD1. V dropped 5 bases and J dropped 7; count of bases not matched to a gene: 3. This CDR3 contains 13 residues. Germline V gene lookup returns CDR1 MDHEN and CDR2 SYDVKM. The CDR3 here is CASSRQGSGELFF. CDR3 sequence (DNA): TGTGCCAGCAGTCGACAGGGGAGCGGGGAGCTGTTTTTT.

The chain couples TRBV7-3 to TRBJ2-3; 7 nucleotides line up with TRBD2. The CDR3 sequence is 17 residues long. Germline CDR1 and CDR2: SGHTA and FQGTGA. Losses at the gene ends were 5 bases for V and 3 bases for J; bases not matched to a gene: 14. The CDR3 loop reads CASSPGASGWSTDTQYF. The CDR3 bases are TGTGCCAGCAGCCCTGGGGCTAGCGGTTGGAGTACAGATACGCAGTATTTT.

The rearrangement links TRBV12-5 to TRBJ2-7, with D perhaps TRBD1 (5 bases). CDR1 is LGHNT and CDR2 is FRNRAP in the germline V gene. The CDR3 has 14 amino acids. Trimming removed 2 bases at V and 5 bases at J, with 13 bases between. CDR3 DNA: TGTGCTAGTGGTTTGTCGGCAGGGATTAACGAGCAGTACTTC. Residues: CASGLSAGINEQYF.

This chain uses TRBV18 with TRBJ2-2; D is undetermined. Deletions cut 0 bases from V and 4 bases from J, with 15 bases between. The germline gives CDR1 KGHSH, CDR2 LQKENI. The CDR3 runs 17 residues. The CDR3: CASSPPNLSSPTGELFF. The CDR3, as DNA: TGTGCCAGCTCACCACCAAATTTAAGCTCGCCCACCGGGGAGCTGTTTTTT.

The V and J genes are TRBV18 and TRBJ2-6; D is undetermined. This CDR3 contains 17 residues. The V and J ends lost 5 bases and 4 bases respectively, with 18 bases between them. Germline values: CDR1 KGHSH, CDR2 LQKENI. The CDR3 region is CASSIVVLGSGANVLTF. CDR3 sequence (DNA): TGTGCCAGCTCAATCGTGGTCCTAGGATCGGGGGCCAACGTCCTGACTTTC.

This chain joins TRBV2 and TRBJ1-2; D is uncertain. Trimming pared 3 bases from V and 4 bases from J, leaving 15 bases between. The length of the CDR3 is 15 residues. Germline lookup yields CDR1 SNHLY and CDR2 FYNNEI. CDR3 sequence: CASSDAQIGFYGYTF. The CDR3 DNA reads TGTGCCAGCAGTGACGCTCAGATCGGCTTCTATGGCTACACCTTC.

The chain couples TRBV6-7 to TRBJ1-2; TRBD1 aligns across 7 bases. TRBV6-7 is an ORF, and what it does is uncertain. V was clipped by 3 bases and J by 4 bases; unmatched bases: 11. This CDR3 contains 16 residues. The CDR3 region is CASSYRKTGKSYGYTF. CDR3 DNA sequence: TGTGCCAGCAGTTATCGAAAGACAGGGAAGAGCTATGGCTACACCTTC.

The chain uses TRBV6-1 and TRBJ2-7, with D perhaps matching TRBD2 (5 bases). V was pared by 6 bases and J by 2 bases, with 14 bases between. Germline V gene data show CDR1 as MNHNS and CDR2 as SASEGT. This CDR3 has 14 amino acids. The CDR3 bases are TGTGCCAGCAGCGTCGGAGGAGGAGCCTACGAGCAGTACTTC. Encoded protein: CASSVGGGAYEQYF.

The V call is TRBV6-5, the J call TRBJ1-1, with unresolved D. Germline V gene data show CDR1 as MNHEY and CDR2 as SVGAGI. The CDR3 has 13 amino acids. Trimming shortened V by 4 bases and J by 11 bases, and 17 bases separated the two germline ends. CDR3 nucleotides: TGTGCCAGCAGTTCAACAACCACCGAGCGGGCTTTCTTT. This sequence encodes CASSSTTTERAFF.

The chain recombines TRBV5-6 with TRBJ2-2; D possibly corresponds to TRBD1 (7 bases). V was shortened by 6 bases and J by 0 bases, with 21 bases between the two germline ends. This CDR3 has 18 amino acids. Germline values: CDR1 SGHDT, CDR2 YYEEEE. As DNA, the CDR3 is TGTGCCAGCACCACGGGGAGGACAGGAGGTCCGAACACCGGGGAGCTGTTTTTT. Its protein product is CASTTGRTGGPNTGELFF.

This chain joins TRBV11-2 and TRBJ2-1; possible D gene TRBD1, 6 bases. Trimming shortened V by 4 bases and J by 4 bases, and 17 bases separated the two germline ends. The CDR3 contains 16 residues. CDR1 SGHAT and CDR2 FQNNGV come from the germline V gene. CDR3 coding DNA: TGTGCCAGCAGCTCCCCGGCAGGGGTACCGTACAATGAGCAGTTCTTC. It codes for CASSSPAGVPYNEQFF.

The chain has TRBV11-2 and TRBJ1-1; D call uncertain. Germline V gives CDR1 SGHAT, CDR2 FQNNGV. CDR3 length: 13 residues. V shed 0 bases and J shed 4 bases, with 6 bases lying between them. CDR3 protein: CASSLEEGTEAFF. For the CDR3, the DNA is TGTGCCAGCAGCTTAGAAGAGGGCACTGAAGCTTTCTTT.

The chain employs TRBV7-3 and TRBJ2-2; D not certain. V lost 4 bases and J 7 bases, leaving 10 bases between the germline ends. Germline V CDR1 and CDR2: SGHTA, FQGTGA. The CDR3 is 13 amino acids. The CDR3 spells CASSSDVGGELFF. The CDR3 coding sequence is TGTGCCAGCAGCTCGGACGTGGGCGGGGAGCTGTTTTTT.